Sequencing of this T cell receptor (beta chain) was carried out in a study of blood T cell repertoires in COVID-19. Across the whole study: Some COVID-19 samples were acute and others convalescent; all came from the United States, Italy and Spain. T cells, B-cell-depleted T cells, or PBMCs provided the cDNA or gDNA that served as material.

Unmatched junction bases numbered 9, after V lost 0 bases and J lost 9 bases. CDR1 is MNHNS and CDR2 is SASEGT in the germline V gene. CDR3 size: 17 residues. Sequencing was performed with immunoSEQ multiplex PCR; in TCRdb, only in-frame clones are kept and a portion is missing. This table has around 200,000 clones, roughly 84% appearing once. The sample consisted of peripheral blood. The chain has TRBV6-1 and TRBJ2-1, with TRBD2 matching 12 bases. This clonotype originated in a man aged 50-60 years with active or convalescent COVID-19. The CDR3 DNA reads TGTGCCAGCAGTGAAGCCCGGCCCGGGACTAGCGGGTTTGAGCAGTTCTTC. It encodes CASSEARPGTSGFEQFF.